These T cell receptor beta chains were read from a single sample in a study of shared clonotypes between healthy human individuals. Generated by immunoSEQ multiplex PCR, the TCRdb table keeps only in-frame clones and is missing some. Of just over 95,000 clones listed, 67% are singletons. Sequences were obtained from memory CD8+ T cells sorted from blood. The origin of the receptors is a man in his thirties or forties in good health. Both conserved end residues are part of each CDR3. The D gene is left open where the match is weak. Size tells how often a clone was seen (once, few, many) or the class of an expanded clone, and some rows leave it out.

TGTGCCAGCAGCCCTTATGGGGACAATGAGCAGTTCTTC,CASSPYGDNEQFF,-,-,TRBV27,TRBJ2-1
TGTGCCAGCAGCTTGCCCGGACAGGGACAAACTGAAGCTTTCTTT,CASSLPGQGQTEAFF,-,TRBD1,TRBV7-3,TRBJ1-1
TGTGCCAGCAGACTACACAGGACTAGCGGGAGAAGAACAGATACGCAGTATTTT,CASRLHRTSGRRTDTQYF,-,TRBD2,TRBV27,TRBJ2-3
TGTGCCAGCAGTTACTCGGGGGCACAGACCACAGATACGCAGTATTTT,CASSYSGAQTTDTQYF,-,-,TRBV6-5,TRBJ2-3
TGCGCCAGCAGCCGGAGCCTGGACGGAGGAGGTGAAGCTTTCTTT,CASSRSLDGGGEAFF,-,-,TRBV5-1,TRBJ1-1
TGTGCCAGCAGCCATCGGGCGGGCGGAAGGGGGGAGCTGTTTTTT,CASSHRAGGRGELFF,few,-,TRBV6-5,TRBJ2-2
TGTGCCAGCAGCTTCGCACTAGCGGGAGGATACAATGAGCAGTTCTTC,CASSFALAGGYNEQFF,-,TRBD2,TRBV13,TRBJ2-1
TGTGCCAGCAGCCCTGCACTTCCTGACACTGAAGCTTTCTTT,CASSPALPDTEAFF,medium-sized,-,TRBV28,TRBJ1-1
TGTGCCAGCAGCTTGCGGACGGAAGGCCTAGCCAAAAACATTCAGTACTTC,CASSLRTEGLAKNIQYF,-,-,TRBV7-9,TRBJ2-4
TGTGCCAGCAGCCACGCAGGGAACCGGTACGAGCAGTACTTC,CASSHAGNRYEQYF,few,-,TRBV11-2,TRBJ2-7
TGTGCCAGCAGCTTGGCGGCAGGGGGCTCCTACAATGAGCAGTTCTTC,CASSLAAGGSYNEQFF,few,TRBD1,TRBV5-6,TRBJ2-1
TGCGCCAGTAGAAAGACAGGCCGGAACACTGAAGCTTTCTTT,CASRKTGRNTEAFF,-,-,TRBV5-1,TRBJ1-1
TGTGCCAGCAAACCGCTTCCTAGGTATCCCTACGAGCAGTACTTC,CASKPLPRYPYEQYF,-,-,TRBV21-1,TRBJ2-7
TGTGCCAGCAGCCGGAGCGGGAGTTGGGCAGATACGCAGTATTTT,CASSRSGSWADTQYF,-,TRBD2,TRBV5-8,TRBJ2-3
TGTGCCAGCAGCCCCTGGGCTAGCGGTCGGCCAGATACGCAGTATTTT,CASSPWASGRPDTQYF,many,TRBD2,TRBV7-6,TRBJ2-3
TGTGCCACCAACTACGGTTCAGGGGGCCAAGAGACCCAGTACTTC,CATNYGSGGQETQYF,-,TRBD1,TRBV10-3,TRBJ2-5
TGTGCCAGCAGCTTGGGCCTCACCCCCTACGAGCAGTACTTC,CASSLGLTPYEQYF,-,-,TRBV7-9,TRBJ2-7
TGCGCCAGCAGTGAGTCATGGGCCGGGAACAATCAGCCCCAGCATTTT,CASSESWAGNNQPQHF,-,-,TRBV10-2,TRBJ1-5
TGCAGCGTTGAAGGGCAGACCGAGTGGAATACGCAGTATTTT,CSVEGQTEWNTQYF,-,-,TRBV29-1,TRBJ2-3
TGTGCCAGCAGTTCGACACACCTGGGGGTACAGGAGACCCAGTACTTC,CASSSTHLGVQETQYF,-,-,TRBV27,TRBJ2-5
TGTGCCAGCAGCTCCAACTACTACGGGACACAAGAGACCCAGTACTTC,CASSSNYYGTQETQYF,-,-,TRBV7-6,TRBJ2-5
TGTGCCAGCAGCCATATCTCAGGGTTTTTTGGCTACACCTTC,CASSHISGFFGYTF,-,-,TRBV11-1,TRBJ1-2
TGTGCCTGGAGGGGCGGGCCTAGCACAGATACGCAGTATTTT,CAWRGGPSTDTQYF,-,-,TRBV30,TRBJ2-3
TGCGCCAGCAGCTCCAGGGCAGGCCCGTACGAGCAGTACTTC,CASSSRAGPYEQYF,-,-,TRBV5-1,TRBJ2-7
TGTGCCAGTAGTACGGGCGGGAGCAATGAGCAGTTCTTC,CASSTGGSNEQFF,-,TRBD2,TRBV19,TRBJ2-1
TGTGCCAGCAGCTCGGGGACTAGCGCACGGGGCGAGCAGTACTTC,CASSSGTSARGEQYF,-,TRBD2,TRBV7-2,TRBJ2-7
TGTGCCAGTGGGCCTGGCTCTGGAAACACCATATATTTT,CASGPGSGNTIYF,few,-,TRBV19,TRBJ1-3
TGTGCCAGCAGCTCAGGACAGGGAGGCAATCAGCCCCAGCATTTT,CASSSGQGGNQPQHF,-,TRBD1,TRBV7-9,TRBJ1-5
TGTGCCAGCGGGGGCAGGGACGAGCAGTACTTC,CASGGRDEQYF,-,-,TRBV27,TRBJ2-7
TGCGGCGCAGGCCAGCGGGAAACTTACGAGCAGTACTTC,CGAGQRETYEQYF,-,TRBD2,TRBV28,TRBJ2-7
TGTGCCAGCAGCCAAATTGGGGGGGTGAACACTGAAGCTTTCTTT,CASSQIGGVNTEAFF,-,-,TRBV14,TRBJ1-1
TGTGCCAGCAGTGATCAGCGGGAGTCTTTCTACAATGAGCAGTTCTTC,CASSDQRESFYNEQFF,-,TRBD2,TRBV25-1,TRBJ2-1
TGTGCCAGCAGCCCTCGGGACAGGGTCTACAATGAGCAGTTCTTC,CASSPRDRVYNEQFF,-,TRBD1,TRBV7-3,TRBJ2-1
TGTGCCAGCAGCTTTAGCGGGAGAGGGGGGACGCAGTATTTT,CASSFSGRGGTQYF,once,TRBD2,TRBV5-8,TRBJ2-3
TGTGCCAGCAGTTCGAGACAGGGGGCATTCATAGATACGCAGTATTTT,CASSSRQGAFIDTQYF,-,TRBD1,TRBV28,TRBJ2-3
TGTGCCAGCAGCCAACAAAACCCGGGACTAGTCCCGATCCGCGGAGAGACCCAGTACTTC,CASSQQNPGLVPIRGETQYF,once,TRBD2,TRBV14,TRBJ2-5
TGTGCCAGCAGCCGCCGGACAGGGAGGAATGAGCAGTTCTTC,CASSRRTGRNEQFF,-,TRBD1,TRBV27,TRBJ2-1
TGCGCCAGCAGCTTTGTAGGGGCGCAGGGCACAGATACGCAGTATTTT,CASSFVGAQGTDTQYF,-,-,TRBV5-1,TRBJ2-3
TGTGCCAGCAGTTTAGGCGGGAACACTGAAGCTTTCTTT,CASSLGGNTEAFF,-,-,TRBV28,TRBJ1-1
TGTGCCAGCAGCTCGTCCGGGACAGCCTACGAGCAGTACTTC,CASSSSGTAYEQYF,-,TRBD1,TRBV7-9,TRBJ2-7